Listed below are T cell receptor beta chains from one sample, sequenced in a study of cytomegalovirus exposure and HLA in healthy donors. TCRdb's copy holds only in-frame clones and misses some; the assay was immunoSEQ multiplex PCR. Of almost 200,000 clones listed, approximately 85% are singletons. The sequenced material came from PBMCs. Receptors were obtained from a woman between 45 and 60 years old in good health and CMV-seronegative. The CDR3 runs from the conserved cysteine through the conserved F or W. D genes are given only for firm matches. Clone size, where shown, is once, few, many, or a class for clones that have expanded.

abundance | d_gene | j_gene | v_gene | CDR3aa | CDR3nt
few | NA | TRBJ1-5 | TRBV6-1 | CASLLATRSQPQHF | TGTGCCAGCTTGCTAGCCACCCGCAGTCAGCCCCAGCATTTT
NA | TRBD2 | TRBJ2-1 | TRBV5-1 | CASSHHPGLAGQGSYNEQFF | TGCGCCAGCTCCCACCATCCGGGACTAGCGGGACAAGGTTCCTACAATGAGCAGTTCTTC
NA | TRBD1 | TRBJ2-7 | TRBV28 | CASSFEGQRQFGQYF | TGTGCCAGCAGTTTTGAGGGACAGAGACAGTTCGGGCAGTACTTC
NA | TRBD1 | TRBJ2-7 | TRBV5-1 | CASSLEGGLRYEQYF | TGCGCCAGCAGCTTGGAAGGGGGCCTTCGCTACGAGCAGTACTTC
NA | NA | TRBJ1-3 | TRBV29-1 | CSVTLVSGNTIYF | TGCAGCGTTACCCTCGTGAGCGGAAACACCATATATTTT
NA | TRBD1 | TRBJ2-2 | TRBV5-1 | CASSFRDRGNTGELFF | TGCGCCAGCAGCTTCCGGGACAGGGGAAACACCGGGGAGCTGTTTTTT
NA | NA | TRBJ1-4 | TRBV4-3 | CASSQDRAINEKLFF | TGCGCCAGCAGCCAAGATCGAGCTATCAATGAAAAACTGTTTTTT
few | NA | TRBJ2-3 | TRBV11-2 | CASSPGLQTDTQYF | TGTGCCAGCAGCCCCGGACTTCAAACAGATACGCAGTATTTT
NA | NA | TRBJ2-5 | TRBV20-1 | CSALVGAQYF | TGCAGTGCCCTTGTAGGGGCCCAGTACTTC
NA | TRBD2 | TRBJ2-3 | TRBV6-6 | CASSYRGTSGTDTQYF | TGTGCCAGCAGTTACAGGGGGACTAGCGGCACAGATACGCAGTATTTT
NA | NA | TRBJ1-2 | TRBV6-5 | CASSYGGSSNYGYTF | TGTGCCAGCAGTTACGGCGGCAGCTCTAACTATGGCTACACCTTC
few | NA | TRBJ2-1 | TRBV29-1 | CSVIEDNEQFF | TGCAGCGTTATAGAGGACAATGAGCAGTTCTTC
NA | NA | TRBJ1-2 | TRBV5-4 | CASSLLAGVSYGYTF | TGTGCCAGCAGCTTGTTGGCAGGGGTGAGCTATGGCTACACCTTC
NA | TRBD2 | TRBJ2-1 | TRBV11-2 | CASRGLAGLMSSYNEQFF | TGTGCCAGCAGGGGACTAGCGGGATTAATGAGCTCCTACAATGAGCAGTTCTTC
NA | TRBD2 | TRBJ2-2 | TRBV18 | CASSPKSGMNTGELFF | TGTGCCAGCTCACCGAAAAGCGGGATGAACACCGGGGAGCTGTTTTTT
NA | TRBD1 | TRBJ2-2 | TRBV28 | CASRGQPNTGELFF | TGTGCCAGCAGGGGACAGCCGAACACCGGGGAGCTGTTTTTT
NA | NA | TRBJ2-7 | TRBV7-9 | CASSSLTSGDPIYEQYF | TGTGCCAGCAGCTCCTTGACCTCAGGGGACCCGATCTACGAGCAGTACTTC
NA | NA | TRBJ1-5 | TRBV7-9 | CASSLGTERVGQPQHF | TGTGCCAGCAGCTTAGGTACTGAGAGGGTGGGTCAGCCCCAGCATTTT
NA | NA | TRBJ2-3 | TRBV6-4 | CASSALGEDTQYF | TGTGCCAGCAGTGCCCTGGGCGAAGATACGCAGTATTTT
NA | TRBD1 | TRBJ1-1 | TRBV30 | CAWSRQGRGTEAFF | TGTGCCTGGAGTCGACAGGGTAGGGGAACTGAAGCTTTCTTT
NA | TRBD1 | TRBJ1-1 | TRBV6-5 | CASRRTGTLGAEAFF | TGTGCCAGCAGGAGGACAGGGACGTTAGGGGCTGAAGCTTTCTTT
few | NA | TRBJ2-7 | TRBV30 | CAWSVRGLVEQYF | TGTGCCTGGAGTGTACGAGGATTAGTTGAGCAGTACTTC
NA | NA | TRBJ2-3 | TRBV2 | CASSFGEGSSTDTQYF | TGTGCCAGCAGTTTCGGGGAAGGCTCGAGCACAGATACGCAGTATTTT
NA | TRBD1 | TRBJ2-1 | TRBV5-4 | CASSTDRGNNEQFF | TGTGCCAGCAGCACGGACAGGGGAAACAATGAGCAGTTCTTC
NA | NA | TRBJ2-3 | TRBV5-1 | CASSLAVEGDTQYF | TGCGCCAGCAGCTTGGCCGTGGAGGGAGATACGCAGTATTTT
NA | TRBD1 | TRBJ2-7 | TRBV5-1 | CASSFGQGAFYEQYF | TGCGCCAGCAGCTTTGGGCAGGGGGCCTTCTACGAGCAGTACTTC
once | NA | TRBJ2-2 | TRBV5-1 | CASSSGTTGGELFF | TGCGCCAGCAGCTCCGGAACAACGGGCGGGGAGCTGTTTTTT
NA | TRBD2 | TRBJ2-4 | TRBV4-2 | CASSPGTSRLRQYF | TGTGCCAGCAGCCCCGGGACTAGTCGCCTTCGTCAGTACTTC
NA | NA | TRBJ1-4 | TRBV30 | CAWTRPTNEKLFF | TGTGCCTGGACGAGGCCTACTAATGAAAAACTGTTTTTT
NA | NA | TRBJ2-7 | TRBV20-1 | CSASGQYEQYF | TGCAGTGCTAGTGGACAATACGAGCAGTACTTC
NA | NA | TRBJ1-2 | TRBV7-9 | CASSPQRPGRRGYTF | TGTGCCAGCAGCCCACAACGACCGGGTCGGAGAGGCTACACCTTC
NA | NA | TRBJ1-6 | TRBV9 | CASSVEEGGSPLHF | TGTGCCAGCAGCGTAGAGGAGGGGGGGTCACCCCTCCACTTT
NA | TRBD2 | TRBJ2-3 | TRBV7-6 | CASSQGPSGITDTQYF | TGTGCCAGCAGCCAGGGCCCTAGCGGGATCACAGATACGCAGTATTTT
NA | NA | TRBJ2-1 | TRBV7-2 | CASSLGPQGSYNEQFF | TGTGCCAGCAGCTTAGGCCCACAGGGTTCCTACAATGAGCAGTTCTTC
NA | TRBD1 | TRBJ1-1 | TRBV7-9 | CASSQGAIRQAFF | TGTGCCAGCAGCCAGGGGGCGATCCGTCAAGCTTTCTTT
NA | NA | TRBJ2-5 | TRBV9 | CASSVDSGETQYF | TGTGCCAGCAGCGTAGATTCGGGGGAGACCCAGTACTTC
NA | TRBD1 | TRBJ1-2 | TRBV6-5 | CASSTGQFYGYTF | TGTGCCAGCAGTACGGGACAGTTCTATGGCTACACCTTC
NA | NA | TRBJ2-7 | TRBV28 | CASSPQEGFYEQYF | TGTGCCAGCAGTCCCCAGGAGGGGTTCTACGAGCAGTACTTC
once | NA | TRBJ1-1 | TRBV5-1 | CASSRREANTEAFF | TGCGCCAGCAGCCGGCGAGAGGCCAACACTGAAGCTTTCTTT
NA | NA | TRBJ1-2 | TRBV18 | CASSPPSFGYGYTF | TGTGCCAGCTCACCGCCCTCTTTCGGCTATGGCTACACCTTC
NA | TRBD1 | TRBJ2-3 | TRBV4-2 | CASRKEETGGADTQYF | TGTGCCAGCCGAAAGGAGGAGACAGGGGGCGCAGATACGCAGTATTTT
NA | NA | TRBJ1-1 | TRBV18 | CASSPGLTNTEAFF | TGTGCCAGCTCCCCCGGACTGACGAACACTGAAGCTTTCTTT
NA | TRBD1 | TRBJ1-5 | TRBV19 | CASSNWDRGSNQPQHF | TGTGCCAGTAGTAATTGGGACAGAGGGAGCAATCAGCCCCAGCATTTT
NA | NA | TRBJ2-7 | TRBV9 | CASSAVSGPPYEQYF | TGTGCCAGCAGCGCCGTAAGCGGACCCCCCTACGAGCAGTACTTC
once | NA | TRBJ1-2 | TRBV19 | CASSPLGGGYTF | TGTGCCAGTAGTCCCCTCGGGGGTGGCTACACCTTC
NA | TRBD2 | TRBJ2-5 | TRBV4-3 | CASSQDGLAGAETQYF | TGCGCCAGCAGCCAAGATGGGCTAGCGGGAGCAGAGACCCAGTACTTC
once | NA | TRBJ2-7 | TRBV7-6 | CASSAETDYEQYF | TGTGCCAGCAGCGCAGAAACAGACTACGAGCAGTACTTC
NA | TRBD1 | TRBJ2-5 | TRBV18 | CASSLDIGTGGRKTQYF | TGTGCCAGCTCACTTGACATCGGGACAGGGGGAAGGAAGACCCAGTACTTC
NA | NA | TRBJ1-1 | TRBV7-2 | CASSLASEAFF | TGTGCCAGCAGCTTAGCGAGTGAAGCTTTCTTT
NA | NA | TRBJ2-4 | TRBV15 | CATSRDLGRGRKNIQYF | TGTGCCACCAGCAGAGATCTGGGGAGAGGTCGTAAAAACATTCAGTACTTC
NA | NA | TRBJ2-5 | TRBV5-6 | CASNYRGLQETQYF | TGTGCCAGCAACTACCGGGGGTTACAAGAGACCCAGTACTTC
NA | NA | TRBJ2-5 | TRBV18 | CASSPSTTISETQYF | TGTGCCAGCTCACCCTCTACGACTATTTCGGAGACCCAGTACTTC
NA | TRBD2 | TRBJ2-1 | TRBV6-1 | CASRVSGRDEQFF | TGTGCCAGCAGGGTTAGCGGGAGGGATGAGCAGTTCTTC
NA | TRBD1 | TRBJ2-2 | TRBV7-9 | CASSSYRGPNTGELFF | TGTGCCAGCAGCTCCTACAGGGGGCCGAACACCGGGGAGCTGTTTTTT
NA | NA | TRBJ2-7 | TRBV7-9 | CASSPGGTSYEQYF | TGTGCCAGCAGCCCAGGGGGGACCTCCTACGAGCAGTACTTC
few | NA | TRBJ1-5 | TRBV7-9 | CASSQQEYSNQPQHF | TGTGCCAGCAGCCAACAGGAGTATAGCAATCAGCCCCAGCATTTT
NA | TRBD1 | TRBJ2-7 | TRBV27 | CASKRDREIPYEQYF | TGTGCCAGCAAGCGCGACAGGGAGATTCCCTACGAGCAGTACTTC